This record covers a single T cell receptor (beta chain). Its antigen is as yet unknown. Unique molecular identifiers were used in preparing the TCRbeta library. Using its own MiXCR run on the PCR reads, TCRdb lists one record per CDR3 protein. The sample lists hundreds of thousands of distinct CDR3 sequences, roughly a quarter seen once, with around 4.8% in the top ten. These data originate in a study of T-cell reconstitution after alpha-beta-depleted transplantation in children. Findings and limits, study-wide: The study reportedly traced alpha-beta T cells about two months after transplant to several hundred expanded graft clones.

The J segment lost 1 base and the V segment lost 5 bases, leaving 15 bases of the junction unmatched. The CDR3 has 18 residues. Germline V gene lookup returns CDR1 DFQATT and CDR2 SNEGSKA (reference sequence). This chain joins TRBV20-1 and TRBJ1-4; 8 bases line up with TRBD1. The TCR originated in a female patient aged 2-15 years who had a stem cell transplant for congenital amegakaryocytic thrombocytopenia, so the T cells may come from the graft donor. The material sequenced was PBMCs, mostly from graft donor cells, taken 360 days after TCRalphabeta/CD19-depleted stem cell transplant. The CDR3 protein is CSAYPPAQGAGTNEKLFF. The CDR3 DNA reads TGCAGTGCTTACCCCCCGGCGCAGGGGGCGGGAACTAATGAAAAACTGTTTTTT.